This T cell receptor beta chain was documented in a study of graft-versus-host responses after intestinal transplantation. Study information: Anti-thymocyte globulin was used for induction in all recipients, who then took tacrolimus and steroids for approximately 3 years. Findings and caveats of the study: Detection of GvH clones occurred in recipient marrow, and some had their first appearance in ileum or blood.

The germline gives CDR1 MNHNY, CDR2 SVGAGI (reference sequence). The germline V and J ends were trimmed by 6 bases and 6 bases, with 18 bases remaining between them. This CDR3 is built from 15 residues. Clones were sequenced by immunoSEQ multiplex PCR, and TCRdb holds only the in-frame ones, with some missing. The sample comprises 6,500 to 7,500 clones, roughly 24% of which are singletons, and roughly 4% rests with the top ten. The plating included around 200,000 irradiated, violet-dye-labeled stimulator cells together with around 200,000 CFSE-labeled responder cells. The V gene is TRBV6-6, the J gene TRBJ2-1; no reliable D call. The starting material was alloreactive CD4+ T cells from a mixed lymphocyte reaction culture, obtained before transplantation. The subset was: CFSE-low proliferating T cells sorted from roughly six-day pre-transplant mixed lymphocyte reaction (GvH or HvG direction). The origin of this receptor is a human patient who was an organ donor for intestinal transplantation. CDR3: CASSLLTRVPNEQFF. CDR3 nucleotides: TGTGCCAGCAGCCTCCTGACCCGCGTACCCAATGAGCAGTTCTTC.